The 7 T cell receptor beta chains listed next were all sequenced from one sample in a study of regulatory T cells in long-lasting Graves disease. Time point denoted: newly diagnosed GD, antithyroid drugs for less than 3 months. Scientists built the TCR library using RNA that was extracted from PBMCs. Investigators prepared the TCR beta libraries by applying iRepertoire HTBI primers and Arm-PCR of CDR3 regions. TCRdb reprocessed the multiplex PCR reads with MiXCR, giving one entry per CDR3 protein. The table has approximately 560,000 distinct CDR3 sequences, about 16% seen once; the top ten hold 12%. This sample also belongs to another study, concerning T cells in Graves' hyperthyroidism and ophthalmopathy.

This specimen was peripheral blood mononuclear cells (PBMCs), taken at new diagnosis, from a patient treated with antithyroid drugs. These receptors were taken from a man younger than 30 with Graves disease.

The chain carries TRBV25-1 and TRBJ2-5, with 7 bases aligning to TRBD2. Trimming at V came to 8 bases and at J to 11 bases, leaving 14 bases not matched to a gene. The CDR3 length is 13 residues. From germline, CDR1 is MGHDK and CDR2 SYGVNS. CDR3 DNA sequence: TGTGCCAGCTCGAGCGGGGAGGGCATTAAACAGTACTTC. Translated, it gives CASSSGEGIKQYF.

The chain has TRBV9 and TRBJ1-1; perhaps TRBD1 as D (6 bases). The length of the CDR3 is 15 residues. CDR1 and CDR2 from the germline V gene are SGDLS and YYNGEE. V was pared by 4 bases and J by 4 bases, with 17 bases between. DNA for the CDR3: TGTGCCAGCAGCCCACCAAGTGGAGGGGGCACTGAAGCTTTCTTT. Amino acids: CASSPPSGGGTEAFF.

The chain couples TRBV9 to TRBJ1-2; the D gene is possibly TRBD1 (6 bases). Germline assignment: CDR1 SGDLS and CDR2 YYNGEE. This CDR3 is built from 12 residues. V was pared by 0 bases and J by 8 bases, with 8 bases between. This chain's CDR3 is CASSVEGGGYTF. For the CDR3, the DNA is TGTGCCAGCAGCGTAGAAGGGGGAGGCTACACCTTC.

This clonotype appeared many times. The chain has TRBV5-1 and TRBJ2-7; 13 bases line up with TRBD2. This CDR3 is 17 amino acids long. Per the germline V gene, CDR1 is SGHRS and CDR2 is YFSETQ. V shed 0 bases and J 4 bases; nucleotides not matched to a gene: 7. As DNA, the CDR3 is TGCGCCAGCAGCTTGGGACTAGCGGGAGGATGGGCTTACGAGCAGTACTTC. This codes for CASSLGLAGGWAYEQYF.

CDR3 nucleotides: TGTGCCAGCCAGACCGGGGGGGCGAATGGCTACACCTTC. Translation: CASQTGGANGYTF. The gene calls are TRBV12-3 or TRBV12-4 and TRBJ1-2; D might be TRBD1 (6 bases). This CDR3 has 13 amino acids. Trimming cost V 8 bases and J 6 bases, with 16 bases left between them.

This clonotype was detected a few times. The genes are TRBV20-1 and TRBJ1-2, with 7 nucleotides matching TRBD1. Germline trimming cut 0 bases from V and 4 bases from J; bases unmatched to any gene: 11. CDR1 DFQATT and CDR2 SNEGSKA come from the germline V gene (reference sequence). This CDR3 has 16 amino acids. The CDR3 nucleotides read TGCAGTGCTAGAGATCGGATACCTCACAGGGGCTATGGCTACACCTTC. It specifies CSARDRIPHRGYGYTF.

V and J are TRBV6-5 and TRBJ2-7; 16 bases are shared with TRBD2. The germline CDR1 and CDR2 sequences are MNHEY and SVGAGI. The junction had 4 bases not matched to a gene; V was cut back by 2 bases and J by 6 bases. The CDR3 sequence is 16 residues long. Written as DNA, the CDR3 is TGTGCCAGCAGTTACGGGACTAGCGGGAGGGCGGGCGAGCAGTACTTC. Its translation is CASSYGTSGRAGEQYF.